The T cell receptor (beta chain) described here comes from a study of T cell repertoires in cytomegalovirus infection. Looking at the study overall: It was the public TCR beta signatures that indicated both CMV infection and matching HLA type.

V was pared by 3 bases and J by 4 bases, with 13 bases between. The CDR3 covers 15 residues. Germline CDR1 and CDR2: MNHNS and SASEGT. There are a few counts of this clonotype. Its specificity is not known. TCRdb passed the reads through MiXCR, listing each CDR3 protein once. In the table there are tens of thousands of distinct CDR3 sequences, over 15% of which are singletons. Regarding the study as a whole: In two of eight donors, the top clonotype was HLA-C-restricted CMV-specific.

Sequenced here: CD8+ T cells from cultured PBMCs, sampled from culture after CMV antigen stimulation. The rearrangement links TRBV6-1 to TRBJ1-5; D unclear. The sequence came from a human donor in good health (CMV status not recorded). Some clones in this sample may be carry-over from other donors' samples. The CDR3 sequence is CASSDIGRRNQPQHF. The CDR3 region has the DNA TGTGCCAGCAGTGACATTGGCAGGAGAAATCAGCCCCAGCATTTT.